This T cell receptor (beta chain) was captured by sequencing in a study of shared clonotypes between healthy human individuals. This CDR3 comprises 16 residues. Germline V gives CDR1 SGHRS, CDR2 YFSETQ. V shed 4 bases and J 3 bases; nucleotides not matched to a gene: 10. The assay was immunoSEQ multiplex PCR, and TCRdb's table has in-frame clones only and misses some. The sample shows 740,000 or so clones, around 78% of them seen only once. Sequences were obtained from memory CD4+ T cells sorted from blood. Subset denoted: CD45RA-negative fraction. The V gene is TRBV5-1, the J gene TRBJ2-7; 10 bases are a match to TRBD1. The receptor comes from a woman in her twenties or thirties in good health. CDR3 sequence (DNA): TGCGCCAGCAGCAGGGGGACAGGGGACACCTTCTACGAGCAGTACTTC. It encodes CASSRGTGDTFYEQYF.